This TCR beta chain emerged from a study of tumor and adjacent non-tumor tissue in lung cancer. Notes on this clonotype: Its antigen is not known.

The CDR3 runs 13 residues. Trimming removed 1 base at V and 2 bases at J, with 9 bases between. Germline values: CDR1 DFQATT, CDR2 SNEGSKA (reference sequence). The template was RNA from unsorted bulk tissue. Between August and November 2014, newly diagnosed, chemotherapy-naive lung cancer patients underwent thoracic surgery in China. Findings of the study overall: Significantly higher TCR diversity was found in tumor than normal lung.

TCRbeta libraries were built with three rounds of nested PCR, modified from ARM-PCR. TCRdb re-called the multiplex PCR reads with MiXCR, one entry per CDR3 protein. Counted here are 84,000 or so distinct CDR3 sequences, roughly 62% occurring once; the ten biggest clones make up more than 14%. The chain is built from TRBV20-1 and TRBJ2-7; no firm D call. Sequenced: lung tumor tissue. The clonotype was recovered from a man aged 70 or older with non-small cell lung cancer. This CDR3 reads CSARARCTYEQYF. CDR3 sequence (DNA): TGCAGTGCTAGAGCGAGGTGTACCTACGAGCAGTACTTC.